Listed below are T cell receptor beta chains from one sample, sequenced in a study of cytomegalovirus exposure and HLA in healthy donors. Some clones are missing from TCRdb's copy, which holds only in-frame ones; the method was immunoSEQ multiplex PCR. The sample gives some 150,000 clones, about 79% of which show up once; under 8% is in the top ten. The specimen was PBMCs. The receptors here all came from a man aged 35 to 55 in good health and CMV-seropositive. CDR3s include the opening cysteine and the closing phenylalanine or tryptophan. A D gene is named only where the DNA matches it firmly. Some rows mark clone size as missing; the rest say once, few, many or name a class of expanded clone.

d_call j_call v_call clone_size cdr3_aa cdr3_nt
TRBD1 TRBJ1-2 TRBV30 . CAWSGQGLHGYTF TGTGCCTGGAGTGGACAGGGGTTGCATGGCTACACCTTC
TRBD2 TRBJ2-7 TRBV4-2 . CASSQVAGTSGSYEQYF TGTGCCAGCAGCCAAGTGGCCGGGACTAGCGGATCCTACGAGCAGTACTTC
TRBD1 TRBJ2-3 TRBV5-4 . CASSRDRALGTDTQYF TGTGCCAGCAGCCGAGACAGGGCTCTCGGGACAGATACGCAGTATTTT
TRBD2 TRBJ2-2 TRBV4-2 . CASSQTSGLAGSGELFF TGTGCCAGCAGCCAAACCTCGGGACTAGCAGGGAGCGGGGAGCTGTTTTTT
. TRBJ2-4 TRBV28 . CASSRGDLAKNIQYF TGTGCCAGCTCCAGGGGGGATCTAGCCAAAAACATTCAGTACTTC
. TRBJ2-7 TRBV6-4 . CASSCVRDTSYEQYF TGTGCCAGCAGTTGCGTTAGAGACACCTCCTACGAGCAGTACTTC
TRBD2 TRBJ2-3 TRBV29-1 . CSQLAGYTDTQYF TGCAGCCAGCTAGCGGGATACACAGATACGCAGTATTTT
TRBD1 TRBJ1-4 TRBV7-9 . CASSSDRGREKLFF TGTGCCAGCAGCTCCGACAGGGGGCGAGAAAAACTGTTTTTT
. TRBJ2-5 TRBV11-3 . CASSLGPGQTQYF TGTGCCAGCAGCTTAGGTCCCGGTCAGACCCAGTACTTC
. TRBJ2-5 TRBV2 . CASSEALGGVGETQYF TGTGCCAGCAGTGAAGCGCTCGGGGGAGTGGGAGAGACCCAGTACTTC
TRBD1 TRBJ1-1 TRBV2 . CASRQGHTEAFF TGTGCCAGTAGACAGGGACACACTGAAGCTTTCTTT
. TRBJ2-1 TRBV11-2 once CASSLRDASYNEQFF TGTGCCAGCAGCCTCCGGGATGCCTCCTACAATGAGCAGTTCTTC
TRBD2 TRBJ2-1 TRBV19 . CASTSGSRNNEQFF TGTGCCAGTACGAGCGGGAGTAGAAACAATGAGCAGTTCTTC
TRBD2 TRBJ2-3 TRBV5-1 few CASSLEGGRAPDTQYF TGCGCCAGCAGCTTGGAGGGCGGGAGGGCCCCAGATACGCAGTATTTT
TRBD1 TRBJ2-3 TRBV9 once CASSDRGRSTDTQYF TGTGCCAGCAGCGACAGGGGGCGATCCACAGATACGCAGTATTTT
. TRBJ1-1 TRBV6-5 . CASSYGPRGIEAFF TGTGCCAGCAGTTACGGACCAAGGGGGATTGAAGCTTTCTTT
TRBD1 TRBJ1-1 TRBV19 . CASSIQGLNTEAFF TGTGCCAGTAGCATACAGGGGCTGAACACTGAAGCTTTCTTT
TRBD2 TRBJ2-7 TRBV5-4 . CASSSTSGGYEQYF TGTGCCAGCAGCTCTACGAGCGGGGGGTACGAGCAGTACTTC
. TRBJ2-6 TRBV11-3 . CASSLLVGSGANVLTF TGTGCCAGCAGCTTACTGGTCGGGTCTGGGGCCAACGTCCTGACTTTC
. TRBJ1-2 TRBV11-3 . CASSLADRTSGYTF TGTGCCAGCAGCTTAGCCGACAGGACGAGCGGCTACACCTTC